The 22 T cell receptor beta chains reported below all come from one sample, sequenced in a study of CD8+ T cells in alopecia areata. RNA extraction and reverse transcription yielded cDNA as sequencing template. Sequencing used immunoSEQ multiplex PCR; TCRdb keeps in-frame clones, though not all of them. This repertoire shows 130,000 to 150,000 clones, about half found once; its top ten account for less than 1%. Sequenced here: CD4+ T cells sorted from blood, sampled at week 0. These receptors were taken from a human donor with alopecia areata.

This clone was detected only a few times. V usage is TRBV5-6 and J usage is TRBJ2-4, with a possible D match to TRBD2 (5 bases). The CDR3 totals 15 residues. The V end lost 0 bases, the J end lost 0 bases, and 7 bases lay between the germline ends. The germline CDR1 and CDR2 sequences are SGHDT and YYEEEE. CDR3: CASSLVGLAKNIQYF. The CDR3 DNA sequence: TGTGCCAGCAGCTTGGTTGGACTAGCCAAAAACATTCAGTACTTC.

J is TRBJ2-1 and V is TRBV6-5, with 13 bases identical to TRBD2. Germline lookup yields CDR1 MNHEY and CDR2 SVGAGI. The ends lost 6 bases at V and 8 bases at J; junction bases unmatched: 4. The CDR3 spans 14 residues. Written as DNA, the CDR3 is TGTGCCAGCAGAACTAGCGGGAGGGCGCATGAGCAGTTCTTC. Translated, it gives CASRTSGRAHEQFF.

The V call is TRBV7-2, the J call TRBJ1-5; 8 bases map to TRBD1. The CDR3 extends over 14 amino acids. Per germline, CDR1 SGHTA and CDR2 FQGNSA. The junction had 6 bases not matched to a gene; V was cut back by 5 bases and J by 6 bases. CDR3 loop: CASSASGGVQPQHF. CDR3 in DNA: TGTGCCAGCAGCGCCTCAGGGGGCGTTCAGCCCCAGCATTTT.

This chain's CDR3 is CASSQAREKAFF. In DNA, the CDR3 is TGCGCCAGCAGCCAAGCGAGGGAGAAAGCTTTCTTT. The rearrangement links TRBV4-1 to TRBJ1-1; D is uncertain. Germline CDR1 MGHRA, CDR2 YSYEKL. Trimming removed 1 base at V and 9 bases at J, with 9 bases between. This CDR3 comprises 12 residues.

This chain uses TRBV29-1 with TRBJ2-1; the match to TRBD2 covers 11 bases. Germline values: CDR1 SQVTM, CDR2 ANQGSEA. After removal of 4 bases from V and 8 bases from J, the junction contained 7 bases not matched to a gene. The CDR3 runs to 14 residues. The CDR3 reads CSVVLAGGHHEQFF. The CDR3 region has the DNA TGCAGCGTTGTTTTAGCGGGAGGGCATCATGAGCAGTTCTTC.

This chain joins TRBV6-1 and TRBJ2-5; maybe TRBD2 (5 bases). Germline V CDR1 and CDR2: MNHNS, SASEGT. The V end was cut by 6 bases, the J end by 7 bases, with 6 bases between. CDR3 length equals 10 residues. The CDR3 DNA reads TGTGCCAGCAGCCTAGCGACCCAGTACTTC. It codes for CASSLATQYF.

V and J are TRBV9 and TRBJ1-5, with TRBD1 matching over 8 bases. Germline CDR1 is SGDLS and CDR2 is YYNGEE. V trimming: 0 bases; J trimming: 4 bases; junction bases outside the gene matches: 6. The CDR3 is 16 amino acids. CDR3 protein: CASSVGQGAGNQPQHF. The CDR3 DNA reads TGTGCCAGCAGCGTAGGTCAGGGGGCAGGTAATCAGCCCCAGCATTTT.

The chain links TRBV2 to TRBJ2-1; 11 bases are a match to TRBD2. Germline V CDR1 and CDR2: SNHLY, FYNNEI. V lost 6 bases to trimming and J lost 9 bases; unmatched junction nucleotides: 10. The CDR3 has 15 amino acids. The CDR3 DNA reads TGTGCCAGCAGAGCTACTAGCGGGAGTTGGGGTGAGCAGTTCTTC. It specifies CASRATSGSWGEQFF.

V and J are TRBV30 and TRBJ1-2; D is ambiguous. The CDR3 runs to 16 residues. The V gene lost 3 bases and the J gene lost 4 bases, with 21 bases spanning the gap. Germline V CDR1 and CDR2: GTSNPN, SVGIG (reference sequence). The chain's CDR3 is CAWRRDRTFWAYGYTF. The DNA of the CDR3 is TGTGCCTGGAGGAGAGATCGGACCTTCTGGGCCTATGGCTACACCTTC.

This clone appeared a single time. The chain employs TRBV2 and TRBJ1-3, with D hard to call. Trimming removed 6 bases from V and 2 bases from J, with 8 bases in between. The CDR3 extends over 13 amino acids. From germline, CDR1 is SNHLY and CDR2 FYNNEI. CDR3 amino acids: CASSGPAGNTIYF. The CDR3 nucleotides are TGTGCCAGCAGCGGGCCCGCTGGAAACACCATATATTTT.

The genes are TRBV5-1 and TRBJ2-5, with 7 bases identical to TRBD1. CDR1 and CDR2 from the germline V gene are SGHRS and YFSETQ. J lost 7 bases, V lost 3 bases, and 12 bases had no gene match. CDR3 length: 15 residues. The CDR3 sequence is CASSSPGQAGGTQYF. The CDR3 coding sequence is TGCGCCAGCAGCTCCCCAGGACAGGCCGGTGGGACCCAGTACTTC. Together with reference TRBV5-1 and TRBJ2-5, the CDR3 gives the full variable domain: KAGVTQTPRYLIKTRGQQVTLSCSPISGHRSVSWYQQTPGQGLQFLFEYFSETQRNKGNFPGRFSGRQFSNSRSEMNVSTLELGDSALYLCASSSPGQAGGTQYFGPGTRLLVL.

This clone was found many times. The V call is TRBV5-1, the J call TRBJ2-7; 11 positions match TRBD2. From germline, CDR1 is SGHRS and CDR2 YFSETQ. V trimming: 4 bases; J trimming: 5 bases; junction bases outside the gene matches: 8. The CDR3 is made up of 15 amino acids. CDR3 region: CASSLSSGRANEQYF. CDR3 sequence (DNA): TGCGCCAGCAGCCTAAGTAGCGGGAGGGCCAACGAGCAGTACTTC.

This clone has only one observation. The CDR3 region has the DNA TGCGCCAGCAGACCCGACAGGCCGAACACCGGGGAGCTGTTTTTT. Translated, it gives CASRPDRPNTGELFF. The gene calls are TRBV5-1 and TRBJ2-2, with D maybe TRBD1 (6 bases). The CDR3 totals 15 residues. Germline-derived CDR1 and CDR2 are SGHRS and YFSETQ. The V end lost 5 bases, the J end lost 0 bases, and 11 bases lay between the germline ends. The full variable domain, rest sourced from reference TRBV5-1 and TRBJ2-2, is KAGVTQTPRYLIKTRGQQVTLSCSPISGHRSVSWYQQTPGQGLQFLFEYFSETQRNKGNFPGRFSGRQFSNSRSEMNVSTLELGDSALYLCASRPDRPNTGELFFGEGSRLTVL.

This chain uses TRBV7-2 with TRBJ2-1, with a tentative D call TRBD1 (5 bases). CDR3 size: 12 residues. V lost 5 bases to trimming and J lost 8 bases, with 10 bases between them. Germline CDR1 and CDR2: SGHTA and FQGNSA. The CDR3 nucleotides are TGTGCCAGCAGCCGTCTCAGGGATGAGCAGTTCTTC. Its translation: CASSRLRDEQFF.

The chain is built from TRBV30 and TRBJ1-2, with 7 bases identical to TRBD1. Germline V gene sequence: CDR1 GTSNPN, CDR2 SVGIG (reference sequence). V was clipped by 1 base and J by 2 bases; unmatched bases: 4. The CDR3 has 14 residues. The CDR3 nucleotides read TGTGCCTGGAGTGGAACGACAGGGAACTATGGCTACACCTTC. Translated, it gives CAWSGTTGNYGYTF.

The CDR3 protein is CAWNLAGALGEQFF. The CDR3, as DNA: TGTGCCTGGAATCTAGCGGGAGCCCTCGGTGAGCAGTTCTTC. The rearrangement links TRBV30 to TRBJ2-1; TRBD2 matches 10 bases. V was pared by 4 bases and J by 9 bases, with 9 bases of the junction left unmatched. The CDR3 runs to 14 residues. Germline V gene sequence: CDR1 GTSNPN, CDR2 SVGIG (reference sequence).

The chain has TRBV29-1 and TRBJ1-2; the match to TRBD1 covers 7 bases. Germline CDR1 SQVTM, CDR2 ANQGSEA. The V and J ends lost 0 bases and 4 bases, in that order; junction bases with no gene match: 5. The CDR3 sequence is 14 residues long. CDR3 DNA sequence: TGCAGCGTTGAAGATTCAGGGACAGTCTATGGCTACACCTTC. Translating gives CSVEDSGTVYGYTF.

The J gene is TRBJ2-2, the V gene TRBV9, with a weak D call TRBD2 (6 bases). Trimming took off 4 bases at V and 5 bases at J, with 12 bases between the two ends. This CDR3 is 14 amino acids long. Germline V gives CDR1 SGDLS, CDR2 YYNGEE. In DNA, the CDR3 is TGTGCCAGCAGCCAGCGGGTGGAGACCGGGGAGCTGTTTTTT. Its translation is CASSQRVETGELFF.

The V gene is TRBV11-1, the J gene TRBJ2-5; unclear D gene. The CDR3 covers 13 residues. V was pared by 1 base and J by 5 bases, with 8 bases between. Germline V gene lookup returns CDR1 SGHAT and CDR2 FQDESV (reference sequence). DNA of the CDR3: TGTGCCAGCAGCTTAGACCCCCAGGAGACCCAGTACTTC. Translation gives CASSLDPQETQYF.

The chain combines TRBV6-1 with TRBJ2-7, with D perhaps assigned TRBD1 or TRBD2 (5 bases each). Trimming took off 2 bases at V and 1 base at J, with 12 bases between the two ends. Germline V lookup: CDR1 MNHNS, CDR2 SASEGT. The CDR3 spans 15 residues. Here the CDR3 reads CASSEPGRPSYEQYF. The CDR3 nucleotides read TGTGCCAGCAGTGAACCGGGACGGCCATCCTACGAGCAGTACTTC.

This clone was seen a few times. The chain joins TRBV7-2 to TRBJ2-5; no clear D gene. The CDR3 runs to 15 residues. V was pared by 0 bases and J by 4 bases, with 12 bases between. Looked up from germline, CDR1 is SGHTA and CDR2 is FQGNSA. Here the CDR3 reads CASSLALGSGETQYF. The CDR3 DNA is TGTGCCAGCAGCTTAGCGCTGGGTTCGGGAGAGACCCAGTACTTC.

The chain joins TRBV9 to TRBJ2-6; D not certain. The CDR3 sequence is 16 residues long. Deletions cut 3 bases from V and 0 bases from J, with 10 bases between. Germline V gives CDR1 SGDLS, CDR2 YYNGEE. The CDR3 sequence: CASSAHGHSGANVLTF. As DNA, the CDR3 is TGTGCCAGCAGCGCCCATGGCCACTCTGGGGCCAACGTCCTGACTTTC.